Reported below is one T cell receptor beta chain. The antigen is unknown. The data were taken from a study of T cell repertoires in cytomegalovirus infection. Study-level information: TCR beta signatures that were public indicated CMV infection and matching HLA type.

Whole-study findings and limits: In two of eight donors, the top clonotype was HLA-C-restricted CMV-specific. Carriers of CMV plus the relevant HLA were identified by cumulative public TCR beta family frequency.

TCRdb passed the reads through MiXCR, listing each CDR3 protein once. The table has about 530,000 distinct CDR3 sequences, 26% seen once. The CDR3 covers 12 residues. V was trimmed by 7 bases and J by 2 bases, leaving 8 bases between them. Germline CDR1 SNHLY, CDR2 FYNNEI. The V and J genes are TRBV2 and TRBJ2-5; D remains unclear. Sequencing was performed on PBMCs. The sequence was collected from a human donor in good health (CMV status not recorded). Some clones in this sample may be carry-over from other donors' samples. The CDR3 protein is CASNWLQETQYF. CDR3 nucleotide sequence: TGTGCCAGCAACTGGCTTCAAGAGACCCAGTACTTC.